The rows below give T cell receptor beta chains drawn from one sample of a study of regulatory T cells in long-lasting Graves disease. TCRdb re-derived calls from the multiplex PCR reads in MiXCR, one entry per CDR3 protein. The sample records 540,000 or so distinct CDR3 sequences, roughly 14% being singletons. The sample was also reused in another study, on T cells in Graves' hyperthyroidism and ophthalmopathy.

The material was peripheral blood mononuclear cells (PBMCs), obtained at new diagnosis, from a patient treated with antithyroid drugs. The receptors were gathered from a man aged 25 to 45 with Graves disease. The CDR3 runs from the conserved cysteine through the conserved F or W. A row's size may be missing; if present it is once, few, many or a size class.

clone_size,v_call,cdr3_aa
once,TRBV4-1,CASSHRPSTGPTPYEQYF
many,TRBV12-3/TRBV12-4,CASSLGGYTF
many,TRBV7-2,CASSSSSGSGNEQFF
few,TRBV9,CASSVGQGTLKAFF
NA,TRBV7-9,CASSLGTAGYGYTF
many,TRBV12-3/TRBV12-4,CASSLAGVGEETQYF
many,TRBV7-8,CASSSPLLETQYF
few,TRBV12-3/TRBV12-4,CASSPRGSYSGANVLTF
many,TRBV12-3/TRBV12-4,CASSLAGTDYEQYF
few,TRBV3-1,CASSQDTGDSNQPQHF
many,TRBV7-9,CASTRQGLAEQYF
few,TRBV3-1,CASSPQRENRNEQFF
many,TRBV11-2,CASSLRGPYNEQFF
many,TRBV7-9,CASSLVGRGANEQFF
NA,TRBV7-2,CASSFQRDPGNEQFF
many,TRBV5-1,CASSYDLAELYEQYF
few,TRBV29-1,CSVLGGRGNEQFF
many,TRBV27,CASSYKGYNEQFF
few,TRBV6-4,CASSSTGETSGSIEQFF
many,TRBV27,CASSLSLAGVVYNEQFF
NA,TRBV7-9,CASSLEGGNYNEQFF
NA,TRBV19,CASSGNLGTDNDGYTF
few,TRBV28,CASPRGRDSTDTQYF
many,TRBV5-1,CASTYKQGPTDTQYF
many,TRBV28,CASSLLREDYEQYF
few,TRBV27,CASRMTGGTPPPFF
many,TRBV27,CASRQGASDGRDDNQPQHF
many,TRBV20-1,CSAPGQANTEAFF
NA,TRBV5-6,CASSFRDWNTEAFF
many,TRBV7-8,CASSFGGREAFF
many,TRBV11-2,CASSDPRVSYNEQFF
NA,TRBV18,CASSQRTGGTDTQYF
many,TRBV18,CASSPIPQGDLGYTF
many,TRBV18,CASSPMGPYVSYEQYF
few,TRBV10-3,CAISRTGGQETQYF
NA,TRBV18,CASSPLGQELGSNQPQHF
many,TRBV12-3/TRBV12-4,CASSPGYYEQYF
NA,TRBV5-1,CASSLTSGTETYEQYF
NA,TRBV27,CASSSQGSSTPYEQYF
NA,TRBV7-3,CASSTDRGHETQYF
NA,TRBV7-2,CASTSGGQETQYF
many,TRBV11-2,CASSSGTSGKETQYF
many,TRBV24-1,CATSATSGRARGNTGELFF
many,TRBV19,CASSITGSDNQPQHF
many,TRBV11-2,CASSVASRAVEAFF
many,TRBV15,CATSRANLRGYEQYF
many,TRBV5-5,CASSFRDGYNEQFF
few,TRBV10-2,CASTGTSGGLDTQYF
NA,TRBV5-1,CASSFRTFSNEQFF